The present T cell receptor (beta chain) was sequenced within a study of blood T cell repertoires in COVID-19. Original methodology: Counts of nucleated cells, estimated from reference gene primer amplification, were obtained. This table comes from immunoSEQ multiplex PCR, and its TCRdb copy is limited to in-frame clones, with some not included. V, J and clone size derive from that table, while D and trimming were established from the DNA sequence. Among some 390,000 clones listed, just under 90% were seen once. Each participant's cohort was designated according to participant-reported clinical history. V gave up 0 bases and J gave up 6 bases; unmatched junction bases: 9. The CDR3 contains 17 residues. Germline lookup yields CDR1 MNHEY and CDR2 SVGEGT.

The V gene is TRBV6-2 or TRBV6-3, the J gene TRBJ2-1, with TRBD2 matching over 9 bases. This TCR came from a woman in her 30s who had recovered from COVID-19. Source material: PBMCs or T cells enriched from blood (not recorded which). The CDR3 coding sequence is TGTGCCAGCAGTTACTCTGGCGGTAGCGGGGGCGTCAATGAGCAGTTCTTC. Translated, it gives CASSYSGGSGGVNEQFF.